The 24 T cell receptor beta chains in this list originate from one sample, sequenced in a study of tumor-infiltrating lymphocytes in primary liver carcinoma. The authors made TCR beta cDNA from around 500 ng total RNA with a constant-region primer. Amplification in three nested multiplex PCR rounds with slightly modified ARM-PCR gave rise to TCR beta libraries. The two initial PCR rounds, around 10 cycles each, used TRBV1-TRBV30 forward and C-beta reverse primers. TCRdb independently ran MiXCR on the multiplex PCR reads; one entry per CDR3 protein. In the table there are some 95,000 distinct CDR3 sequences, roughly 70% of which are singletons. DNA and RNA were both co-extracted from 20-30 mg of bulk tissue that had not been sorted. The sample taken for sequencing was tumor-adjacent normal liver tissue. The receptors were gathered from a man aged 35 to 55 with primary liver carcinoma and hepatitis B virus infection.

The genes are TRBV5-1 and TRBJ2-5; 8 nucleotides match TRBD1. V was clipped by 5 bases and J by 4 bases; unmatched bases: 13. There are 16 residues in the CDR3. In germline, CDR1 is SGHRS, CDR2 YFSETQ. CDR3 sequence (DNA): TGCGCCAGCAGTGCCCAGCCTGACAGGGGTGGAGAGACCCAGTACTTC. Its translation is CASSAQPDRGGETQYF.

This clonotype was seen a few times. This may come from a read error, since a much larger clone is one base off. The chain recombines TRBV29-1 with TRBJ2-2, with D tentatively TRBD1 (7 bases). Germline CDR1 SQVTM, CDR2 ANQGSEA. The CDR3 is 13 residues long. The CDR3 spells CSVDQGGTGELLF. DNA of the CDR3: TGCAGCGTTGACCAGGGGGGCACCGGGGAGCTGCTTTTT.

This clonotype was seen only a few times. This chain connects TRBV11-2 to TRBJ2-5; a weak D match, TRBD2 (5 bases). CDR1 and CDR2 from the germline V gene are SGHAT and FQNNGV. Trimming stripped 7 bases from V and 5 bases from J, with 17 bases between. This CDR3 spans 14 amino acids. The DNA for the CDR3 is TGTGCCAGCAATGAAAACGGGGTCCATGAGACCCAGTACTTC. This codes for CASNENGVHETQYF. The full variable domain, rest sourced from reference TRBV11-2 and TRBJ2-5, is EAGVAQSPRYKIIEKRQSVAFWCNPISGHATLYWYQQILGQGPKLLIQFQNNGVVDDSQLPKDRFSAERLKGVDSTLKIQPAKLEDSAVYLCASNENGVHETQYFGPGTRLLVL.

This clonotype came up many times. V usage is TRBV6-1 and J usage is TRBJ1-6; D is undetermined. Trimming stripped 2 bases from V and 7 bases from J, with 12 bases between. CDR1 MNHNS and CDR2 SASEGT come from the germline V gene. The CDR3 extends over 15 amino acids. The CDR3 is CASSEFDNENSPLHF. The DNA for the CDR3 is TGTGCCAGCAGTGAATTCGACAACGAAAATTCACCCCTCCACTTT.

This clonotype was counted once. The chain links TRBV11-2 to TRBJ2-1; a weak D match, TRBD2 (5 bases). The CDR3 totals 16 residues. Trimming removed 1 base at V and 6 bases at J, with 16 bases between. In germline, CDR1 is SGHAT, CDR2 FQNNGV. CDR3 in DNA: TGTGCCAGCAGCTTAGTAGGTGGGAGTAGCGTCAATGAGCAGTTCTTC. Encoded protein: CASSLVGGSSVNEQFF.

Points on this clonotype: Relative to the germline gene, one junction end is altered; a read error may explain this. Written as DNA, the CDR3 is TGTGCCGGCAGCTTAGAATTAGCAACCGGGGAGCTGTTTTTC. This codes for CAGSLELATGELFF. The J gene is TRBJ2-2, the V gene TRBV11-2; the D gene is possibly TRBD2 (5 bases). This CDR3 has 14 amino acids. Germline V CDR1 and CDR2: SGHAT, FQNNGV.

About this clonotype: A read error may produce the germline difference seen at one junction end. The chain recombines TRBV4-1 with TRBJ2-5; no definite D call. The CDR3 spans 12 residues. Germline V CDR1 and CDR2: MGHRA, YSYEKL. The CDR3 region has the DNA TGTGTCAGCAGCCAAGATCGGAAGACCCAGTACTTC. Translation: CVSSQDRKTQYF.

The chain has TRBV6-2 or TRBV6-3 and TRBJ2-3; D gene ambiguous. The DNA matches TRBJ1-5 better at its end, which makes the J call doubtful. The CDR3 is 16 amino acids. Germline CDR1 MNHEY, CDR2 SVGEGT. CDR3: CASSYRLAGNTDTQHF. The CDR3, as DNA: TGTGCCAGCAGCTACAGACTAGCGGGAAACACAGATACGCAGCATTTT.

On this clonotype itself: One end of the junction varies from germline; a read error may be responsible. The rearrangement joins TRBV6-5 to TRBJ2-6, with 8 positions matching TRBD1. The germline gives CDR1 MNHEY, CDR2 SVGAGI. The CDR3 loop spans 18 amino acids. DNA for the CDR3: TGTGTCAGCAGTCTTTGGACAGGGACGAAGGCTGGGGCCAACGTCCTGATTTTC. This gives the protein CVSSLWTGTKAGANVLIF.

The V gene is TRBV5-1, the J gene TRBJ2-2; D not certain. V was pared by 6 bases and J by 2 bases, with 11 bases between. CDR3 length equals 14 residues. Germline CDR1 SGHRS, CDR2 YFSETQ. The chain's CDR3 is CASNPAGNTGELFF. CDR3 bases: TGCGCCAGCAACCCTGCAGGAAACACCGGGGAGCTGTTTTTT.

This clonotype was counted many times. This chain joins TRBV6-5 and TRBJ1-1; no definite D call. The CDR3 consists of 14 residues. CDR1 is MNHEY, CDR2 SVGAGI, per germline. V lost 0 bases, J lost 1 base, and 6 bases lay in between. The CDR3 DNA follows: TGTGCCAGCAGTTACTCGTGGGAGAACACTGAAGCTTTCTTT. Its translation is CASSYSWENTEAFF.

Of note for this clonotype: A read error may be the cause here, since a much bigger clone is one base away. This chain joins TRBV5-1 and TRBJ1-1, with 9 bases that match TRBD1. This CDR3 has 13 residues. The germline CDR1 and CDR2 sequences are SGHRS and YFSETQ. The CDR3 region is CARSSDRGWEAFF. The CDR3 nucleotides read TGCGCCAGGAGCTCGGACAGGGGCTGGGAAGCTTTCTTT.

The chain uses TRBV29-1 and TRBJ2-1, with 9 bases identical to TRBD2. With 3 bases clipped from V and 7 bases from J, the junction kept 7 bases outside the gene matches. Germline V gene sequence: CDR1 SQVTM, CDR2 ANQGSEA. This CDR3 comprises 14 residues. The CDR3 coding sequence is TGCAGCGTTGATGGGTCTAGCGGGATTAATGAGCAGTTCTTC. Amino acid sequence: CSVDGSSGINEQFF.

Concerning this clonotype: It is likely a read error, because the conserved phenylalanine at the end of the CDR3 is missing. The V and J genes are TRBV7-9 and TRBJ2-3; D remains ambiguous. Trimming cost V 2 bases and J 3 bases, with 9 bases left between them. The CDR3 runs 14 residues. Germline V gene sequence: CDR1 SEHNR, CDR2 FQNEAQ (reference sequence). The CDR3 loop reads CASSLMLGTDTQYS. The CDR3 DNA reads TGTGCCAGCAGCTTAATGCTAGGAACAGATACGCAGTATTCT.

The V gene is TRBV7-9, the J gene TRBJ2-1; 10 nucleotides line up with TRBD2. V trimming: 6 bases; J trimming: 5 bases; junction bases outside the gene matches: 10. Germline-derived CDR1 and CDR2 are SEHNR and FQNEAQ (reference sequence). This CDR3 comprises 16 residues. The DNA for the CDR3 is TGTGCCAGCAGTCCTGTATGGCTAGCGGGAGACAATGAGCAGTTCTTC. Translated, it gives CASSPVWLAGDNEQFF.

This clonotype was seen a few times. A much larger clonotype is one base distant, so this may be a read error. The chain combines TRBV6-5 with TRBJ2-7, with a tentative D call TRBD2 (6 bases). Germline CDR1 is MNHEY and CDR2 is SVGAGI. The CDR3 sequence is 13 residues long. The CDR3 protein is CTSSRDLTYEQYF. In nucleotides, the CDR3 is TGTACCAGCAGTCGGGACTTAACCTACGAGCAGTACTTC.

In its sample, this clonotype was seen many times. The chain uses TRBV12-3 or TRBV12-4 and TRBJ2-7, with D possibly matching TRBD2 (6 bases). This CDR3 contains 13 residues. Trimming pared 6 bases from V and 7 bases from J, leaving 16 bases between. The CDR3 DNA reads as TGTGCCAGCAGGCCCACGGGGGAGCAAGAGCAGTACTTC. It yields the protein CASRPTGEQEQYF.

Comments on this clonotype: This may be a read error, as it is one base from a much larger clone. This sequence joins TRBV4-1 and TRBJ2-1, with TRBD2 matching 13 bases. The CDR3 has 16 residues. CDR1 is MGHRA and CDR2 is YSYEKL in the germline V gene. CDR3 residues: CARSPLPLAGGPEQFF. The CDR3 DNA reads TGCGCCAGAAGCCCACTCCCACTAGCGGGAGGGCCTGAGCAGTTCTTC.

Turning to this clonotype: A much larger clone lies a single base off, so this may be a read error. The CDR3 spells CASSISDQETQYF. CDR3 sequence (DNA): TGTGCCAGCAGTATTTCAGACCAAGAGACCCAGTACTTC. This chain uses TRBV6-1 with TRBJ2-5, with unresolved D. The CDR3 covers 13 residues. The germline V gene has CDR1 MNHNS and CDR2 SASEGT. V shed 5 bases and J shed 0 bases, with 7 bases lying between them.

This rearrangement joins TRBV12-3 or TRBV12-4 to TRBJ2-3, with D possibly TRBD2 on 6 matching bases. The V end lost 2 bases, the J end lost 4 bases, and 7 bases lay between the germline ends. The CDR3 runs to 13 residues. The CDR3 DNA is TGTGCCAGCAGTTTAATAGCGGCAGATACGCAGTATTTT. It encodes CASSLIAADTQYF.

About this clonotype: The junction does not match germline at one end; this may be a read error. This chain links TRBV5-1 with TRBJ2-7; tentatively, D is TRBD2 (7 bases). Looked up from germline, CDR1 is SGHRS and CDR2 is YFSETQ. CDR3 length: 14 residues. CDR3 residues: CVSSLAGGLYGQHF. CDR3 in DNA: TGCGTCAGCAGCTTGGCCGGGGGGCTCTACGGGCAGCACTTC.

This clonotype was recorded once. A read error is likely, as this CDR3 ends without the conserved phenylalanine or tryptophan. V usage is TRBV11-2 and J usage is TRBJ1-4; D is unclear. Germline V gene sequence: CDR1 SGHAT, CDR2 FQNNGV. CDR3 length: 13 amino acids. This CDR3 is CASSLEPNEKLFS. The CDR3 bases are TGTGCGAGCAGCTTAGAACCAAATGAAAAACTGTTTTCT.

As regards this clonotype: The germline gene is not matched at one end of the junction; a read error may be the cause. This sequence joins TRBV11-2 and TRBJ2-1; D tentatively reads TRBD1 or TRBD2 (5 bases each). CDR3 length equals 16 residues. Germline V gene lookup returns CDR1 SGHAT and CDR2 FQNNGV. CDR3 residues: CASSLGDGNFHNEQFF. The CDR3 DNA reads TGTGCTAGCAGCCTAGGGGACGGGAATTTTCACAATGAGCAGTTCTTC.

Note on this clonotype: Germline and junction disagree at one end, which may indicate a read error. This chain uses TRBV29-1 with TRBJ2-5; TRBD1 might be the D (6 bases). Germline V gives CDR1 SQVTM, CDR2 ANQGSEA. This CDR3 region has 14 residues. CDR3 region: CSVGPGHGLATQYF. CDR3 nucleotides: TGCAGTGTTGGACCGGGACACGGGCTAGCTACCCAGTACTTC.